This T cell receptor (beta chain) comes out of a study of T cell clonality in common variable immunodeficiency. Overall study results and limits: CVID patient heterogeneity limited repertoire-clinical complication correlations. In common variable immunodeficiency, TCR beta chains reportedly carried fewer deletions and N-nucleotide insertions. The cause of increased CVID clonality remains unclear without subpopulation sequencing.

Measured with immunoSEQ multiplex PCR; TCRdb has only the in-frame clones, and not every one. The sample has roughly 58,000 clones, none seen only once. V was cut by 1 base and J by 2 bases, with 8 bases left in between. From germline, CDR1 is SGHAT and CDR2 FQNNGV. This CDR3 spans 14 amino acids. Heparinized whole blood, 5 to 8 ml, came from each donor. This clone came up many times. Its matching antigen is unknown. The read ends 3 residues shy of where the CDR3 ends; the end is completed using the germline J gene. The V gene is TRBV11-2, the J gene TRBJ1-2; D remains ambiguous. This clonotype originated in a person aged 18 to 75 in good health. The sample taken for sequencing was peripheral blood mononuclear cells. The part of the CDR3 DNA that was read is TGTGCCAGCAGCTTAGGGTTAGGGAACTATGGC. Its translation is CASSLGLGNYG. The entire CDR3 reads CASSLGLGNYGYTF.